This paragraph reports one TCR beta chain. What it binds is not known. The data derive from a study of cytomegalovirus exposure and HLA in healthy donors. General study results and limits: The study found most TCR sequences rare, yet found some public TCRs in many donors.

Germline V CDR1 and CDR2: MNHNS, SASEGT. J was trimmed by 7 bases and V by 6 bases; bases with no gene match: 3. The CDR3 extends over 13 amino acids. PCR used 60 Vbeta primers and 13 Jbeta primers. Clones were sequenced by immunoSEQ multiplex PCR, and TCRdb holds only the in-frame ones, with some missing. Of some 110,000 clones listed, almost 70% are singletons. The sequenced sample was PBMCs. The receptor was isolated from a man younger than 40 in good health and CMV-seropositive. The chain carries TRBV6-1 and TRBJ1-5; 10 bases map to TRBD1. As DNA, the CDR3 is TGTGCCAGCAGCGAGGACAGGGGGCAGCCCCAGCATTTT. It encodes CASSEDRGQPQHF.